The next 7 T cell receptor beta chains were all read from a single sample in a study of blood T cell repertoires in COVID-19. Assay used: immunoSEQ multiplex PCR; TCRdb lists only in-frame clones, some missing. The sample has about 220,000 clones; 70% to 90% are singletons. Sequencing was performed on PBMCs or T cells enriched from blood (not recorded which). The receptors derive from a woman between 40 and 50 years old with acute COVID-19.

V is TRBV25-1 and J is TRBJ1-2, with D unresolved. The CDR3 spans 14 residues. V shed 2 bases and J shed 0 bases, with 7 bases lying between them. From germline, CDR1 is MGHDK and CDR2 SYGVNS. CDR3 sequence (DNA): TGTGCCAGCAGTGAAGAGGGAGCTAACTATGGCTACACCTTC. The encoded protein is CASSEEGANYGYTF.

The genes are TRBV19 and TRBJ2-2; a possible D gene is TRBD2 (8 bases). The CDR3 covers 20 residues. Germline V CDR1 and CDR2: LNHDA, SQIVND (reference sequence). V was shortened by 7 bases and J by 0 bases, with 27 bases between the two germline ends. The CDR3 nucleotides are TGTGCCAGTATCGGCAGATATGAGACTAGCGACAGGGCGAACACCGGGGAGCTGTTTTTT. It is translated as CASIGRYETSDRANTGELFF.

This clone was counted a few times. A junction end diverges from the germline sequence, so it may reflect a read error. This chain links TRBV18 with TRBJ1-1; D not certain. The CDR3 length is 13 residues. CDR1 and CDR2 from the germline V gene are KGHSH and LQKENI. Here the CDR3 DNA reads TGTGCCAGCGCACCAGACATTAACACTGAAGCTTTCTTT. The encoded protein is CASAPDINTEAFF.

This chain connects TRBV11-2 to TRBJ1-2; 7 nucleotides agree with TRBD1. Germline loops: CDR1 SGHAT, CDR2 FQNNGV. Trimming removed 5 bases from V and 8 bases from J; junction bases left unmatched: 11. The CDR3 length is 14 residues. The CDR3 region has the DNA TGTGCCAGCAGCCCGACAGGGAACTCTTTGGGCTACACCTTC. Translating it yields CASSPTGNSLGYTF. Together with reference TRBV11-2 and TRBJ1-2, the CDR3 gives the full variable domain: EAGVAQSPRYKIIEKRQSVAFWCNPISGHATLYWYQQILGQGPKLLIQFQNNGVVDDSQLPKDRFSAERLKGVDSTLKIQPAKLEDSAVYLCASSPTGNSLGYTFGSGTRLTVV.

V gene TRBV12-5 combines with J gene TRBJ2-2; 7 bases line up with TRBD1. CDR3 length: 19 residues. V lost 0 bases, J lost 5 bases, and 15 bases stayed unmatched. Germline CDR1 reads LGHNT; CDR2 reads FRNRAP. In DNA form, the CDR3 reads TGTGCTAGTGGTTTGGTCCTCGGAGTGGGTGCAGGGGGAACCGGGGAGCTGTTTTTT. Amino acids: CASGLVLGVGAGGTGELFF.

This CDR3 is CASSLFRQGTADNEQFF. The CDR3 DNA reads TGTGCCAGCAGTTTATTTAGACAGGGGACCGCTGACAATGAGCAGTTCTTC. The chain recombines TRBV28 with TRBJ2-1; 8 bases agree with TRBD1. This CDR3 is built from 17 residues. Germline CDR1 is MDHEN and CDR2 is SYDVKM. V dropped 1 base and J dropped 5; count of bases not matched to a gene: 10.

The chain recombines TRBV6-5 with TRBJ1-5, with 7 bases fitting TRBD1. Trimming removed 7 bases from V and 3 bases from J; junction bases left unmatched: 6. The CDR3 is 14 residues long. Looked up from germline, CDR1 is MNHEY and CDR2 is SVGAGI. Here the CDR3 DNA reads TGTGCCAGCACCAAACAGGGGAACAATCAGCCCCAGCATTTT. This gives the protein CASTKQGNNQPQHF.